This T cell receptor (beta chain) is drawn from a study of CD8 T cells in Susac syndrome. CDR1 is SGHTA, CDR2 FQGTGA, per germline. The J segment lost 5 bases and the V segment lost 5 bases, leaving 8 bases of the junction unmatched. The CDR3 covers 16 residues. Random hexamers primed reverse transcription of about 0.5 to 1 ug RNA. One entry per CDR3 protein, called by TCRdb with MiXCR from the immunoSEQ multiplex PCR reads. There are some 110,000 distinct CDR3 sequences in the sample; approximately 94% occur only once, and around 0.41% lies in the top ten. This TCR was sampled from a human donor with Susac syndrome. The sample consisted of CD8+ T cells from PBMCs. This chain uses TRBV7-3 with TRBJ2-2, with 10 nucleotides matching TRBD1. This CDR3 reads CASSAPGTGETGELFF. CDR3 nucleotide sequence: TGTGCCAGCAGCGCCCCAGGGACAGGGGAAACCGGGGAGCTGTTTTTT. Variable domain in full (rest from reference TRBV7-3 and TRBJ2-2): GAGVSQTPSNKVTEKGKYVELRCDPISGHTALYWYRQSLGQGPEFLIYFQGTGAADDSGLPNDRFFAVRPEGSVSTLKIQRTERGDSAVYLCASSAPGTGETGELFFGEGSRLTVL.